The 23 T cell receptor beta chains reported below all come from one sample, sequenced in a study of Graves' ophthalmopathy and Graves' hyperthyroidism. The study amplified TCR beta CDR3 regions using RNA transcripts. First-round RT-PCR with HTBI primers preceded a second-round multiplex PCR. TCRdb re-analysed the multiplex PCR reads in MiXCR, keeping a single row per CDR3 protein. The sample lists some 370,000 distinct CDR3 sequences, roughly a sixth seen once, with 2.4% in the top ten. The material sequenced was peripheral blood. These receptors all stem from an adult woman with stable Graves' hyperthyroidism.

This clonotype has only a few counts. The chain couples TRBV5-4 to TRBJ2-5; the match to TRBD1 covers 12 bases. V was pared by 5 bases and J by 4 bases, with 6 bases of the junction left unmatched. The CDR3 has 15 residues. The germline gives CDR1 SGHNT, CDR2 YYREEE (reference sequence). CDR3 DNA: TGTGCCAGCAGGGATCCGGGACAGGGGGCAGAGACCCAGTACTTC. It is translated as CASRDPGQGAETQYF.

This chain joins TRBV28 and TRBJ1-2; TRBD1 might be the D (5 bases). Germline V CDR1 and CDR2: MDHEN, SYDVKM. V lost 6 bases, J lost 8 bases, and 19 bases lay in between. The CDR3 loop spans 14 amino acids. The CDR3 DNA follows: TGTGCCAGCAGCTCCCGGACATCTGAGCGCGGCTACACCTTC. Protein sequence: CASSSRTSERGYTF.

With regard to this clonotype: A much larger clone lies one base from this, so it may be a read error. The genes are TRBV14 and TRBJ1-1; a possible D gene is TRBD1 (5 bases). CDR1 SGHDN and CDR2 FVKESK come from the germline V gene. V was trimmed by 8 bases and J by 1 base, leaving 14 bases between them. The CDR3 totals 14 residues. The CDR3 coding sequence is TGTGCCAGCGGCCTCTTAACAGGGAACACTGAAGCTTTCTTT. Amino acids: CASGLLTGNTEAFF.

J is TRBJ2-5 and V is TRBV7-2, with TRBD2 identical over 9 bases. After removal of 1 base from V and 1 base from J, the junction contained 4 bases not matched to a gene. Germline V gene data show CDR1 as SGHTA and CDR2 as FQGNSA. There are 16 residues in the CDR3. The CDR3 coding sequence is TGTGCCAGCAGCTTAGTAGCGGGAGCCCTCCAAGAGACCCAGTACTTC. Translated: CASSLVAGALQETQYF. Using reference TRBV7-2 and TRBJ2-5 for the parts outside the CDR3, the full variable domain is GAGVSQSPSNKVTEKGKDVELRCDPISGHTALYWYRQSLGQGLEFLIYFQGNSAPDKSGLPSDRFSAERTGGSVSTLTIQRTQQEDSAVYLCASSLVAGALQETQYFGPGTRLLVL.

As for this clonotype: Given a much more abundant clone one base away, this may be a read error. The missing conserved phenylalanine or tryptophan at the end of this CDR3 makes a read error likely. This sequence joins TRBV29-1 and TRBJ1-5; D gene ambiguous. Germline lookup yields CDR1 SQVTM and CDR2 ANQGSEA. The CDR3 is 13 amino acids. V was trimmed by 4 bases and J by 3 bases, leaving 10 bases between them. The DNA of the CDR3 is TGCAGCGTTGGACTAGACTCCAATCAGCCCCAGCATGTT. Its translation is CSVGLDSNQPQHV.

This clonotype has just a few counts. The V call is TRBV10-3, the J call TRBJ1-4, with 8 positions matching TRBD1. The CDR3 sequence is 15 residues long. The trim removed 6 bases at V and 0 bases at J, leaving 3 bases unmatched. From germline, CDR1 is ENHRY and CDR2 SYGVKD. The DNA of the CDR3 is TGTGCCATCAGCACGGACAGGGCAACTAATGAAAAACTGTTTTTT. This gives the protein CAISTDRATNEKLFF.

This clonotype showed up just a few times. V gene TRBV10-3 combines with J gene TRBJ1-3; D unclear. The V gene lost 10 bases and the J gene lost 4 bases, with 14 bases spanning the gap. This CDR3 is built from 13 residues. Germline lookup yields CDR1 ENHRY and CDR2 SYGVKD. CDR3 nucleotide sequence: TGTGCCACCCAAGGGCCTGCGGGAAACACCATATATTTT. This gives the protein CATQGPAGNTIYF.

This clonotype was recorded many times. The V and J genes are TRBV6-2 or TRBV6-3 and TRBJ1-5, with D unresolved. The CDR3 spans 15 residues. Trimming took off 4 bases at V and 7 bases at J, with 17 bases between the two ends. Germline CDR1 is MNHEY and CDR2 is SVGEGT. CDR3 DNA sequence: TGTGCCAGCAGTTTAACCCCGGGGAGTGGGCAGCCCCAGCATTTT. Protein product: CASSLTPGSGQPQHF.

This clonotype was found many times. The chain carries TRBV6-5 and TRBJ1-1; D gene uncertain. Germline loops: CDR1 MNHEY, CDR2 SVGAGI. V was pared by 6 bases and J by 1 base, with 12 bases between. This CDR3 region has 14 residues. The CDR3 DNA reads as TGTGCCAGCAGGGTGGGCGGATGGAACACTGAAGCTTTCTTT. The encoded protein is CASRVGGWNTEAFF.

This clonotype appeared many times. The rearrangement joins TRBV6-1 to TRBJ1-1; D gene unclear. Trimming took 5 bases from V and 5 from J, leaving 15 bases between them. The germline CDR1 and CDR2 sequences are MNHNS and SASEGT. The CDR3 runs 14 residues. The CDR3 nucleotides read TGTGCCAGCAGTCCCGGTCTCCAGACGACTGAAGCTTTCTTT. Translating gives CASSPGLQTTEAFF.

J is TRBJ2-7 and V is TRBV6-2 or TRBV6-3; D gene ambiguous. Trimming pared 4 bases from V and 7 bases from J, leaving 14 bases between. The germline V gene has CDR1 MNHEY and CDR2 SVGEGT. CDR3 size: 13 residues. DNA of the CDR3: TGTGCCAGCAGTTTGTACTGGCCTGGTGAGCAGTACTTC. Protein sequence: CASSLYWPGEQYF.

The chain combines TRBV6-5 with TRBJ1-1; D call uncertain. This CDR3 comprises 15 residues. Trimming pared 0 bases from V and 1 base from J, leaving 9 bases between. The germline V gene has CDR1 MNHEY and CDR2 SVGAGI. CDR3 sequence (DNA): TGTGCCAGCAGTTACTCGGGCGCCCCGAACACTGAAGCTTTCTTT. Its protein is CASSYSGAPNTEAFF.

Only a few counts were recorded for this clonotype. This sequence may be a read error, since a much larger clone differs from it by one base. V and J are TRBV6-1 and TRBJ2-5, with D perhaps TRBD2 (7 bases). CDR3 length: 15 amino acids. Germline assignment: CDR1 MNHNS and CDR2 SASEGT. Here the CDR3 DNA reads TGTGCCAGCAATAATCCATCGGGGGGCCAAGAGACCCAGCACTTC. Translating it yields CASNNPSGGQETQHF.

This clonotype appeared many times. The genes are TRBV7-2 and TRBJ1-3; the D is unclear. CDR1 SGHTA and CDR2 FQGNSA come from the germline V gene. The CDR3 covers 15 residues. V lost 0 bases, J lost 2 bases, and 8 bases lay in between. CDR3 sequence (DNA): TGTGCCAGCAGCTTAGCCTTGCACCCTGGAAACACCATATATTTT. Translating it yields CASSLALHPGNTIYF.

This clonotype was seen at least ten times. Written as DNA, the CDR3 is TGTGCCAGCGGGACAGTTTCCTACGAGCAGTACTTC. Its translation: CASGTVSYEQYF. J is TRBJ2-7 and V is TRBV11-2; the match to TRBD1 covers 7 bases. The CDR3 is made up of 12 amino acids. V lost 8 bases, J lost 1 base, and 2 bases stayed unmatched. Germline CDR1 SGHAT, CDR2 FQNNGV.

This clonotype showed up many times. The J gene is TRBJ1-1, the V gene TRBV27; the D is unclear. Looked up from germline, CDR1 is MNHEY and CDR2 is SMNVEV (reference sequence). This CDR3 comprises 15 residues. V shed 2 bases and J shed 6 bases, with 16 bases lying between them. The CDR3 region has the DNA TGTGCCAGCAGTTTACAGCCGGATTTAGCTTCTGAAGCTTTCTTT. The encoded protein is CASSLQPDLASEAFF.

This clonotype was seen repeatedly, ten times or more. The chain has TRBV2 and TRBJ1-6; no reliable D call. V shed 4 bases and J shed 7 bases, with 11 bases lying between them. The CDR3 covers 14 residues. Germline CDR1 is SNHLY and CDR2 is FYNNEI. The CDR3 nucleotides are TGTGCCAGCAGTGCAAAGGTTACGAATTCACCCCTCCACTTT. Translated, it gives CASSAKVTNSPLHF.

The chain has TRBV10-2 and TRBJ1-1, with 9 bases lining up with TRBD1. This CDR3 comprises 15 residues. The V gene end was trimmed by 2 bases and the J gene end by 10 bases; junction bases not matched to a gene: 11. Germline values: CDR1 WSHSY, CDR2 SAAADI. This CDR3 reads CASSEPGQGLPGAFF. In DNA form, the CDR3 reads TGCGCCAGCAGTGAGCCGGGACAGGGCCTGCCAGGAGCTTTCTTT.

The V and J genes are TRBV5-1 and TRBJ2-4; 7 positions match TRBD2. Germline V gene data show CDR1 as SGHRS and CDR2 as YFSETQ. Germline trimming cut 5 bases from V and 1 base from J; bases unmatched to any gene: 9. The CDR3 is made up of 16 amino acids. The CDR3 nucleotides are TGCGCCAGCAGTTCTCAAGCGGGACTGGCCAAAAACATTCAGTACTTC. Protein sequence: CASSSQAGLAKNIQYF.

This clonotype occurred many times. The chain uses TRBV12-3 or TRBV12-4 and TRBJ1-1; D unclear. V shed 3 bases and J shed 3 bases, with 8 bases lying between them. CDR3 size: 13 residues. For the CDR3, the DNA is TGTGCCAGCAGTTTCGGCCCCCACACTGAAGCTTTCTTT. It translates to CASSFGPHTEAFF.

The J gene is TRBJ1-1, the V gene TRBV6-1; D not resolved. CDR1 MNHNS and CDR2 SASEGT come from the germline V gene. Trimming shortened V by 5 bases and J by 11 bases, and 15 bases separated the two germline ends. The CDR3 runs 12 residues. CDR3 sequence: CASSQITGMAFF. The CDR3 nucleotides are TGTGCCAGCAGTCAAATAACGGGGATGGCTTTCTTT.

This clonotype showed up many times. V and J are TRBV6-1 and TRBJ1-5, with 8 bases identical to TRBD1. Germline CDR1 and CDR2: MNHNS and SASEGT. This CDR3 is built from 15 residues. Trimming took 7 bases from V and 6 from J; bases not matched to a gene: 11. CDR3 nucleotide sequence: TGTGCCAGCACCCGCGACCAGGGGGCGATTCAGCCCCAGCATTTT. Translation gives CASTRDQGAIQPQHF.

There are a few counts of this clonotype. At one of its ends the junction is not consistent with the germline gene, which may arise from a read error. The gene calls are TRBV11-3 and TRBJ2-5; possibly TRBD1 for D (5 bases). Germline-derived CDR1 and CDR2 are SGHNT and YENEEA. CDR3 length: 17 amino acids. The DNA of the CDR3 is TGTGCCAGCAGCTTATTGACCGGTCCGACAGTCCAAGAGACCAAGTACTTC. Translation gives CASSLLTGPTVQETKYF.